Following are 4 T cell receptor beta chains from one sample sequenced in a study of CD8 T cells in ankylosing spondylitis. The study, taken as a whole, reports: About 8 highly homologous variants made up a TCR beta motif, and this motif appeared characteristic of ankylosing spondylitis blood.

In TCRdb, the 5' RACE reads were re-called with MiXCR into one record per CDR3 protein. The data show approximately 300,000 distinct CDR3 sequences, 6.5% to 10% seen once. Antigens of these TCRs are unknown. Input material: blood, either unsorted or a sorted T cell fraction (not recorded which). Receptors originate from a male donor with ankylosing spondylitis.

This chain links TRBV4-1 with TRBJ1-6; weak D call: TRBD1 (5 bases). Germline values: CDR1 MGHRA, CDR2 YSYEKL. The V end lost 1 base, the J end lost 8 bases, and 18 bases lay between the germline ends. The CDR3 is 17 amino acids. CDR3 DNA sequence: TGCGCCAGCAGCCAAGCGGGAGCGGGGGGTGGAGATTCACCCCTCCACTTT. The encoded protein is CASSQAGAGGGDSPLHF.

The sample holds many counts of this clonotype. V is TRBV29-1 and J is TRBJ1-5, with TRBD1 identical over 10 bases. Germline CDR1 is SQVTM and CDR2 is ANQGSEA. Trimming removed 4 bases from V and 4 bases from J; junction bases left unmatched: 1. The CDR3 has 13 amino acids. CDR3 nucleotides: TGCAGCGTTGCGGGACAGGGGAATCAGCCCCAGCATTTT. Its protein product is CSVAGQGNQPQHF.

This clonotype came up many times. The chain couples TRBV28 to TRBJ2-1, with 14 bases aligning to TRBD2. The CDR3 is 18 residues long. Germline CDR1 reads MDHEN; CDR2 reads SYDVKM. Trimming cost V 0 bases and J 7 bases; bases outside gene matches: 8. Here the CDR3 DNA reads TGTGCCAGCAGTTTATGGGGGACTAGCGGGAGATGGGGGAATGAGCAGTTCTTC. This sequence encodes CASSLWGTSGRWGNEQFF.

This clonotype was detected only a few times. At one boundary the junction diverges from the germline segment, which might be a read error. The chain has TRBV19 and TRBJ2-7; D might be TRBD2 (6 bases). Looked up from germline, CDR1 is LNHDA and CDR2 is SQIVND (reference sequence). The CDR3 runs to 18 residues. Here the CDR3 DNA reads TGTGCCAGTAGTATCGGGAAGGGATGGAATCTCTCGGACTACGAACAGTACTTC. Its translation: CASSIGKGWNLSDYEQYF.